This T cell receptor (beta chain) was sequenced during a study of PD-1 blockade in classical Hodgkin lymphoma. Notes on the study in general: Patients with a complete response exhibited baseline diversity comparable to newly diagnosed patients.

Turning to this clone: Antigen: not known.

Sequencing used immunoSEQ multiplex PCR; TCRdb keeps in-frame clones, though not all of them. This repertoire shows 10,000 or so clones, approximately 88% found once; its top ten account for approximately 1.5%. Indicated time point: cycle 4 day 1 (C4D1), after less than seven weeks of nivolumab. After autologous stem cell transplantation all patients relapsed, and prior brentuximab vedotin exposure differed between cohorts. Using magnetic negative selection, the CD4+ T cells were separated out of thawed PBMCs. The starting material was CD4+ T cells from blood, obtained before the fourth cycle of nivolumab. The sequence was collected from a human donor with classical Hodgkin lymphoma.

The chain's CDR3 is CASSFLTGTSGANVLTF. The CDR3 coding sequence is TGTGCCAGCAGTTTCCTCACAGGGACCTCTGGGGCCAACGTCCTGACTTTC. The V call is TRBV27, the J call TRBJ2-6; maybe TRBD1 (6 bases). This CDR3 has 17 residues. CDR1 MNHEY and CDR2 SMNVEV come from the germline V gene (reference sequence). Trimming cost V 3 bases and J 0 bases, with 12 bases left between them.